The 10 T cell receptor beta chains presented below share a single source sample, sequenced in a study of shared clonotypes between healthy human individuals (dated by TCRdb to between 2020 and 2021). The library was obtained by the immunoSEQ multiplex PCR assay. The table was pulled from immuneACCESS by TCRdb, which kept in-frame rearrangements only. Such tables lose some clones; where checked, under half of the loss comes from unresolved V genes, and the rest has no known cause. The sample table contains 800,000 to 1,200,000 clones; only one count was recorded for 70% to 80% of them. The ten largest clones take up 0.5% to 0.6% of the sample. The specimen was memory CD4+ T cells from PBMCs. In the paper's terms, the cell subset or site label means: CD45RA-negative fraction. Source of these receptors: a man younger than 35 in good health. Some clones in this sample may be carry-over from other donors' samples.

The V gene is TRBV5-6, the J gene TRBJ2-2; 7 bases agree with TRBD2. The CDR3 is 16 amino acids. Germline V lookup: CDR1 SGHDT, CDR2 YYEEEE. Unmatched junction bases numbered 10, after V lost 4 bases and J lost 4 bases. The CDR3, as DNA: TGTGCCAGCAGCCCAGTTGGCGGGAGAGGCACCGGGGAGCTGTTTTTT. Residues: CASSPVGGRGTGELFF.

In this sample, this clone turned up once. V usage is TRBV7-2 and J usage is TRBJ2-7; perhaps TRBD1 as D (6 bases). Germline CDR1 and CDR2: SGHTA and FQGNSA. The CDR3 covers 15 residues. V dropped 3 bases and J dropped 2 bases, with 14 bases sitting between them. In nucleotides, the CDR3 is TGTGCCAGCAGCTTCTGGGGGACATTAGCCTACGAGCAGTACTTC. Protein sequence: CASSFWGTLAYEQYF.

This chain links TRBV28 with TRBJ2-4, with TRBD2 matching over 13 bases. The CDR3 length is 16 residues. J was trimmed by 2 bases and V by 6 bases; bases with no gene match: 4. Germline-derived CDR1 and CDR2 are MDHEN and SYDVKM. CDR3 loop: CASRPGLAGPKNIQYF. The CDR3 DNA follows: TGTGCCAGCAGGCCGGGACTAGCGGGGCCCAAAAACATTCAGTACTTC.

This clone was observed a single time. J is TRBJ2-3 and V is TRBV19; 7 nucleotides match TRBD1. This CDR3 has 14 residues. Per germline, CDR1 LNHDA and CDR2 SQIVND (reference sequence). The junction had 6 bases not matched to a gene; V was cut back by 5 bases and J by 4 bases. The CDR3 DNA sequence: TGTGCCAGTAGTCCTCAAACAGGGGCAGATACGCAGTATTTT. Translation: CASSPQTGADTQYF.

The genes are TRBV6-1 and TRBJ2-7, with TRBD1 matching 10 bases. The CDR3 has 14 amino acids. V shed 7 bases and J 2 bases; nucleotides not matched to a gene: 5. The germline V gene has CDR1 MNHNS and CDR2 SASEGT. The CDR3 region has the DNA TGTGCCAGCACAACAGGGACAGGGGCCTACGAGCAGTACTTC. Residues: CASTTGTGAYEQYF.

This clone was observed a single time. V is TRBV28 and J is TRBJ1-3, with D unresolved. Germline CDR1 reads MDHEN; CDR2 reads SYDVKM. The CDR3 totals 14 residues. The V gene lost 10 bases and the J gene lost 4 bases, with 17 bases spanning the gap. The DNA for the CDR3 is TGTGCCACATCTGGGGTCAAGCCCGGAAACACCATATATTTT. Translated, it gives CATSGVKPGNTIYF.

This clone was detected only once. This chain connects TRBV5-1 to TRBJ2-2; TRBD1 is a possible D gene (6 bases). There are 15 residues in the CDR3. Trimming cost V 4 bases and J 2 bases, with 12 bases left between them. In germline, CDR1 is SGHRS, CDR2 YFSETQ. The CDR3 DNA reads as TGCGCCAGCAGCCCGATGGACAGCAACACCGGGGAGCTGTTTTTT. As protein: CASSPMDSNTGELFF.

This clone has ten or more counts. V usage is TRBV27 and J usage is TRBJ2-4, with D possibly TRBD2 on 6 matching bases. Germline assignment: CDR1 MNHEY and CDR2 SMNVEV (reference sequence). The CDR3 is 14 amino acids. V was cut by 4 bases and J by 6 bases, with 13 bases left in between. CDR3 in DNA: TGTGCCAGCAGTTCCCGCGGTAGCGGAAACATTCAGTACTTC. This codes for CASSSRGSGNIQYF.

This clone was counted a single time. The V gene is TRBV6-5, the J gene TRBJ2-5; D is uncertain. V lost 3 bases and J lost 5, with 13 bases in between. Germline V gives CDR1 MNHEY, CDR2 SVGAGI. This CDR3 is 14 amino acids long. CDR3 bases: TGTGCCAGCAGTTATCTAGGGCAAGCGGAGACCCAGTACTTC. As protein: CASSYLGQAETQYF.

V is TRBV7-8 and J is TRBJ2-7; no definite D call. Germline V gives CDR1 SGHVS, CDR2 FQNEAQ. The CDR3 covers 14 residues. Between the trimmed V and J ends, which lost 1 base and 4 bases, there was a span of 11 bases. Here the CDR3 reads CASSLEVRQYEQYF. The CDR3 bases are TGTGCCAGCAGCTTAGAGGTTAGGCAGTACGAGCAGTACTTC.